This is a list of T cell receptor beta chains from one sample in a study. In TCRdb, the 5' RACE reads were re-called with MiXCR into one record per CDR3 protein. The data show 35,000 to 50,000 distinct CDR3 sequences, with approximately 22% seen just once and 4% held by the top ten. The sample taken for sequencing was Tregs sorted from blood. Receptor source: a female donor with breast cancer. CDR3s include the opening cysteine and the closing phenylalanine or tryptophan. The D gene is left open where the match is weak. Only part of the rows carry a size: once, few, many, or a class if the clone is expanded.

size	D	V	J	length	CDR3	DNA
.	TRBD2	TRBV10-1	TRBJ2-7	17	CASSEGTSGREGFEQYF	TGCGCCAGCAGTGAAGGGACTAGCGGGAGAGAAGGGTTCGAGCAGTACTTC
few	TRBD1	TRBV30	TRBJ2-5	15	CAWGEGQGLRETQYF	TGTGCCTGGGGGGAAGGACAGGGACTCCGAGAGACCCAGTACTTC
few	TRBD2	TRBV5-5	TRBJ2-1	17	CASSLPGLADSYNEQFF	TGTGCCAGCAGCTTGCCGGGACTAGCGGACTCCTACAATGAGCAGTTCTTC
.	.	TRBV2	TRBJ2-3	13	CARRDTHTDTQYF	TGTGCCAGACGGGACACCCACACAGATACGCAGTATTTT
.	TRBD2	TRBV5-1	TRBJ2-2	16	CASSSKTSGDYGELFF	TGCGCCAGCAGCTCCAAGACTAGCGGGGATTACGGGGAGCTGTTTTTT
many	TRBD1	TRBV6-5	TRBJ1-5	14	CASRQQGAEEPQHF	TGTGCCAGCAGGCAACAGGGGGCAGAGGAGCCCCAGCATTTT
medium-sized	.	TRBV4-1	TRBJ1-2	14	CASSQEGGNYGYTF	TGCGCCAGCAGCCAAGAGGGCGGAAACTATGGCTACACCTTC
few	.	TRBV7-9	TRBJ2-1	10	CASSSDTQFF	TGTGCCAGCAGCTCCGACACCCAGTTCTTC
many	.	TRBV4-1	TRBJ2-7	15	CASSQDGRTSYEQYF	TGCGCCAGCAGCCAAGATGGTCGAACCTCCTACGAGCAGTACTTC
.	.	TRBV6-5	TRBJ2-1	15	CAGSYNPFLDNEQFF	TGTGCCGGCAGTTATAACCCGTTTCTTGACAATGAGCAGTTCTTC
.	.	TRBV7-9	TRBJ1-5	17	CASSSHFGAFRGQPQHF	TGTGCCAGCAGCTCGCATTTCGGAGCTTTCCGGGGTCAGCCCCAGCATTTT
many	TRBD2	TRBV6-2/TRBV6-3	TRBJ2-1	15	CASRLTSGTYNEQFF	TGTGCCAGCAGACTTACTAGCGGGACCTACAATGAGCAGTTCTTC
.	.	TRBV5-4	TRBJ2-3	16	CASRGLDRQRTDTQYF	TGTGCCAGCAGAGGTCTCGACAGACAGCGCACAGATACGCAGTATTTT
many	TRBD1	TRBV12-3/TRBV12-4	TRBJ2-3	14	CASSPGTGADTQYF	TGTGCCAGCAGTCCCGGGACAGGGGCAGATACGCAGTATTTT
few	TRBD1	TRBV6-1	TRBJ2-1	17	CASSETAGTGTHNEQFF	TGTGCCAGCAGTGAGACGGCCGGGACAGGGACTCACAATGAGCAGTTCTTC
many	TRBD1	TRBV12-3/TRBV12-4	TRBJ1-5	13	CASSAGGNQPQHF	TGTGCCAGCAGTGCAGGGGGCAACCAGCCCCAGCATTTT
.	.	TRBV5-1	TRBJ2-7	12	CASSFSGYEQYF	TGCGCCAGCAGCTTTAGCGGCTACGAGCAGTACTTC
.	.	TRBV4-1	TRBJ2-7	12	CAGAAGPYEQYF	TGCGCCGGCGCGGCGGGACCATACGAGCAGTACTTC
.	TRBD2	TRBV18	TRBJ2-1	14	CASALPGGDNEQFF	TGTGCCAGCGCCCTGCCGGGAGGGGACAATGAGCAGTTCTTC
.	TRBD2	TRBV5-6	TRBJ2-3	16	CASSSTSGRVADTQYF	TGTGCCAGCAGCTCGACTAGCGGGAGGGTGGCAGATACGCAGTATTTT
once	TRBD1	TRBV7-8	TRBJ1-5	14	CASSLGDRSQPQHF	TGTGCCAGCAGCTTGGGGGACAGGTCTCAGCCCCAGCATTTT
many	TRBD2	TRBV29-1	TRBJ2-7	14	CSVDLAENSYEQYF	TGCAGCGTTGATCTAGCGGAGAACTCCTACGAGCAGTACTTC
many	.	TRBV9	TRBJ2-2	12	CASSANTGELFF	TGTGCCAGCAGCGCTAACACCGGGGAGCTGTTTTTT
many	.	TRBV6-2/TRBV6-3	TRBJ1-1	14	CASSYNGGNTEAFF	TGTGCCAGCAGTTACAATGGAGGGAACACTGAAGCTTTCTTT
.	TRBD1	TRBV5-5	TRBJ2-5	15	CASSSGQGRDETQYF	TGTGCCAGCAGCTCCGGACAGGGTAGGGATGAGACCCAGTACTTC
medium-sized	TRBD1	TRBV20-1	TRBJ1-1	14	CSARSSGGNTEAFF	TGCAGTGCTAGATCCTCAGGGGGGAACACTGAAGCTTTCTTT
.	.	TRBV2	TRBJ2-5	14	CASSDDQGRETQYF	TGTGCCAGCAGTGACGACCAGGGTAGGGAGACCCAGTACTTC
few	.	TRBV14	TRBJ1-2	15	CASSQDRPTYYGYTF	TGTGCCAGCAGCCAAGATCGGCCGACCTACTATGGCTACACCTTC
many	TRBD2	TRBV7-9	TRBJ2-1	16	CASSLALAGSYNEQFF	TGTGCCAGCAGCTTGGCCCTAGCGGGCAGCTACAATGAGCAGTTCTTC
.	.	TRBV5-3	TRBJ2-1	13	CARSLVGYNEQFF	TGTGCCAGAAGCTTGGTGGGTTACAATGAGCAGTTCTTC
.	.	TRBV5-1	TRBJ2-7	16	CASSPCPTSLGYEQHF	TGCGCCAGCAGCCCCTGTCCAACATCCCTGGGCTACGAGCAGCACTTC
.	.	TRBV20-1	TRBJ2-1	15	CSARTERISYNEQFF	TGCAGTGCTAGAACCGAGCGAATATCCTACAATGAGCAGTTCTTC
few	TRBD1	TRBV19	TRBJ1-1	13	CASKGQGNTEAFF	TGTGCCAGCAAAGGACAGGGTAACACTGAAGCTTTCTTT